The present T cell receptor (beta chain) was sequenced within a study of shared clonotypes between healthy human individuals. Study-level points and caveats: Blood was the sole source, and tissue repertoires probably differ. Generally, naive subsets came out with larger estimated richness than memory subsets.

On sorted subsets, replicate PCRs used 150 to 250 ng DNA, or 27,000 or so T cell genomes. Sequenced by immunoSEQ multiplex PCR; TCRdb stores in-frame clones only, minus some. The sample carries over 400,000 clones, approximately 95% recorded once. There are 17 residues in the CDR3. Looked up from germline, CDR1 is SQVTM and CDR2 is ANQGSEA. After removal of 3 bases from V and 0 bases from J, the junction contained 10 bases not matched to a gene. As for this clone: What it binds is unknown.

CD45RA+ naive and CD45RA-negative memory subsets were separated from CD4+ cells. The rearrangement uses TRBV29-1 and TRBJ2-1; 8 bases fit TRBD1. Material for sequencing was naive CD4+ T cells sorted from blood. As to subset: CD45RA+ positively selected. This receptor was obtained from a woman in her thirties in good health. The CDR3 protein is CSVDGDRFPSSYNEQFF. In DNA form, the CDR3 reads TGCAGCGTTGATGGGGACAGGTTCCCCAGCTCCTACAATGAGCAGTTCTTC.